The following is a T cell receptor (beta chain) sequence with its context. The source of the sample is a study of blood T cell repertoires in COVID-19. Turning to the study itself: COVID-19 samples collected from the United States, Italy and Spain covered acute and convalescent phases. The analysed material was cDNA or gDNA that came from T cells, B-cell-depleted T cells, or PBMCs.

As originally analysed: Scientists estimated how many nucleated cells there were by amplifying reference gene primers. TCRdb's copy holds only in-frame clones and misses some; the assay was immunoSEQ multiplex PCR. V and J calls and clone size are those listed in that table; D and trimming were worked out from the DNA. Of over 150,000 clones detected, approximately 84% appear once; the ten largest clones hold 6.5% to 7%. The CDR3 has 16 residues. After removal of 3 bases from V and 11 bases from J, the junction contained 14 bases not matched to a gene. CDR1 KGHDR and CDR2 SFDVKD come from the germline V gene.

The specimen sequenced was peripheral blood. The receptor's source is a human donor with acute or convalescent COVID-19. The donor label of this sample is uncertain. V is TRBV24-1 and J is TRBJ2-3; 9 bases line up with TRBD1. The CDR3 region is CATSDPQGAGGSGQYF. CDR3 DNA: TGTGCCACCAGTGATCCACAGGGGGCTGGGGGATCTGGGCAGTATTTT.